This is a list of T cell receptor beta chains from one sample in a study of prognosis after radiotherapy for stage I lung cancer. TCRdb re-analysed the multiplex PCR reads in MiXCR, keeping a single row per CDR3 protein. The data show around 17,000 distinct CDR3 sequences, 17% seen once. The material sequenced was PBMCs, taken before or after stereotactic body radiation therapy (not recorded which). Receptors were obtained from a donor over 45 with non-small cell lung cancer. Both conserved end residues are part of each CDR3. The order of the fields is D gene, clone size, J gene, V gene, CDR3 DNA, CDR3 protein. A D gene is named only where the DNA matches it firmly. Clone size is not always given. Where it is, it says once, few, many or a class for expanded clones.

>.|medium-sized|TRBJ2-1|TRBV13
TGTGCCAGCAGCCAGGGGTTCCTGGGGGAGCAGTTCTTC
CASSQGFLGEQFF
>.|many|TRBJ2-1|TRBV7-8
TGTGCCAGCAGCGGTGGAATCGGGGAGCAGTTCTTC
CASSGGIGEQFF
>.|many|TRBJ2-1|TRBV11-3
TGTGCCAGCAGCTTAGATCTGCATTCCCCCCAGTTCTTC
CASSLDLHSPQFF
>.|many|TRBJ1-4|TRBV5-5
TGTGCCAGCAGCTTGGGATCCGGCGGGGCGGCTAATGAAAAACTGTTTTTT
CASSLGSGGAANEKLFF
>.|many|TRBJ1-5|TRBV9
TGTGCCAGCAGCGTAAGTACGGGAGCGGATCAGCCCCAGCATTTT
CASSVSTGADQPQHF
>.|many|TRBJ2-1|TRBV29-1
TGCAGCTCGGGGTACAATGAGCAGTTCTTC
CSSGYNEQFF
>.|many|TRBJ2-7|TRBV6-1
TGTGCCAGCAGTCGTATCCGGGACATCTCCTACGAGCAGTACTTC
CASSRIRDISYEQYF
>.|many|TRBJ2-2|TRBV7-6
TGTGCCAGCAGCCGCCTTGGGGGGCTGCTCGCGAACACCGGGGAGCTGTTTTTT
CASSRLGGLLANTGELFF
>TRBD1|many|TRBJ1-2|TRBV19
TGTGCCAGTAGTATCACATTTTGGGGACAGGAGGCCTATGGCTACACCTTC
CASSITFWGQEAYGYTF
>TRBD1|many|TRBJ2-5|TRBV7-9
TGTGCCAGCAGCTTAGAGACAGGGGCTGGGTACTTC
CASSLETGAGYF
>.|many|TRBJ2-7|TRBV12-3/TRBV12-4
TGTGCCAGCAGTTCCGATTGGGAGCAGTACTTC
CASSSDWEQYF
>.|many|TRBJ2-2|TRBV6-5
TGTGCCAGCAGTTACCGAGACAGTTTCACTAAACGGGAGCTGTTTTTT
CASSYRDSFTKRELFF
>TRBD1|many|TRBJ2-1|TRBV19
TGTGCCAGTAGCCATTCGACAGGGAGTTATTACAATGAGCAGTTCTTC
CASSHSTGSYYNEQFF
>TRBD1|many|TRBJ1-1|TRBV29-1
TGCAGCGTTGGAGGACAGGTTTCTATGAACACTGAAGCTTTCTTT
CSVGGQVSMNTEAFF
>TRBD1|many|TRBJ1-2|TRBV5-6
TGTGCCAGCAGACGCGGACAGGTTCGAGGGAATGGCTACACCTTC
CASRRGQVRGNGYTF
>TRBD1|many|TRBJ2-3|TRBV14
TGTGCCAGCAGCCAACCATGGGACAGTCACACAGATACGCAGTATTTT
CASSQPWDSHTDTQYF
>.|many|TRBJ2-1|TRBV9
TGTGCCAGCAGCGCGGGGGCGGGAGAGATCTATGAGCAGTTCTTC
CASSAGAGEIYEQFF
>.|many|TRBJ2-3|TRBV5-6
TGTGCCAGCAGCTTGGGAGGGGCCACCTCAGATACGCAGTATTTT
CASSLGGATSDTQYF
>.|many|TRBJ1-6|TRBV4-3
TGCGCCAGCAGTAGAACATTTTCTTCACCCCTCCACTTT
CASSRTFSSPLHF
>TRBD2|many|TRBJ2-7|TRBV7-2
TGTGCCAGCAGCTCCACTGCGGGAGTAGGAGCCTCCTCCTACGAGCAGTACTTC
CASSSTAGVGASSYEQYF
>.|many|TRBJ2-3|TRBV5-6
TGTGCCAGCAGTGACCACAGGGAAACGCAGTATTTT
CASSDHRETQYF
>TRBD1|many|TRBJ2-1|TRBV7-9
TGTGCCAGCAGCAAACAGGGGAATCAGGATGAGCAGTTCTTC
CASSKQGNQDEQFF
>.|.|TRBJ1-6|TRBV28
TGTGCCAGCAGTTCCCCGGTCCCAAATTCACCCCTCCACTTT
CASSSPVPNSPLHF
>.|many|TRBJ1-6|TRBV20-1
TGCAGTGCTAGAGTGACAGAAAATAATTCACCCCTCCACTTT
CSARVTENNSPLHF
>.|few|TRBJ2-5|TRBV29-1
TGCAGCGTTTTGGGACGCCAAGAGACCCAGTACTTC
CSVLGRQETQYF
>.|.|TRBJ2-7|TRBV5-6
TGTGCCAGCAGCTTGACAGGGCCTAAGGGCGAGCAGTACTTC
CASSLTGPKGEQYF
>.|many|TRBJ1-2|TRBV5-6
TGTGCCAGCAGCTTCCGGTTTTATGGCTACACCTTC
CASSFRFYGYTF
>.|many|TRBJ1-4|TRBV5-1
TGCGCCAGCAGCTTGGATTCAGGAGGGGAGCGACGTCGGAAAAAACTGTTTTTT
CASSLDSGGERRRKKLFF
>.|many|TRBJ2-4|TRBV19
TGTGCCAGTACCTGGGGCGGAGGTAAAAACATTCAGTACTTC
CASTWGGGKNIQYF
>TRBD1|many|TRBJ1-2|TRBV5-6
TGTGCCAGCAGCGGTCAACAGGGGGCCTATGGCTACACCTTC
CASSGQQGAYGYTF
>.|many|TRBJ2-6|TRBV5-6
TGTGCCAGCAGCTTGAGAGGGGCCGGGGCCAACGTCCTGACTTTC
CASSLRGAGANVLTF
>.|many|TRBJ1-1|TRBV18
TGTGCCAGCTCACCAGACTTGGCCAGGAACACTGAAGCTTTCTTT
CASSPDLARNTEAFF
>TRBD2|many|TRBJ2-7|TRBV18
TGTGCCAGCTCACTGGGACTAGCGGGGGATGCATACGAGCAGTACTTC
CASSLGLAGDAYEQYF
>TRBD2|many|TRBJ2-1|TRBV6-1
TGTGCCAGCAGTGCACTAGCGGGACTCTACAATGAGCAGTTCTTC
CASSALAGLYNEQFF
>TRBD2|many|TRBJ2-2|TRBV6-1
TGTGCCAGCAGCGTGCTAGCGGTTAACACCGGGGAGCTGTTTTTT
CASSVLAVNTGELFF
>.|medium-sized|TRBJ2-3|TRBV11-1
TGTGCCAGCAGCCCGGTTAGGGGGGGCACAGATACGCAGTATTTT
CASSPVRGGTDTQYF
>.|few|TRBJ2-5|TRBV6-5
TGTGCCAGCAGTTACTTCGGGACCCAGTACTTC
CASSYFGTQYF
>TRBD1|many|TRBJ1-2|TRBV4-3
TGCGCCAGCAGCCACACTCGACAGGGGGACTATGGCTACACCTTC
CASSHTRQGDYGYTF
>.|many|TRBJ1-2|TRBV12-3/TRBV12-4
TGTGCCAGCAGGGTTGGGATTTATGGCTACACCTTC
CASRVGIYGYTF
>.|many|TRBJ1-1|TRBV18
TGTGCCAGCTCACGGGGGGTGGGCACTGAAGCTTTCTTT
CASSRGVGTEAFF
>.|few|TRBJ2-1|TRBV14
TGTGCCAGCAGCCGGGCGGGGCTATACAATGAGCAGTTCTTC
CASSRAGLYNEQFF
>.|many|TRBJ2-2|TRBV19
TGTGCCAGTAGTATTCTTAGCGCCGGGGAGCTGTTTTTT
CASSILSAGELFF
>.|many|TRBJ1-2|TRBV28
TGTGCCACCTTTACCCTACCGGGGAACTATGGCTACACCTTC
CATFTLPGNYGYTF
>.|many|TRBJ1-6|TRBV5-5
TGTGCCAGCAGCTGGGGGGGTATAGGGAACTCACCCCTCCACTTT
CASSWGGIGNSPLHF
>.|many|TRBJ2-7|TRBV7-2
TGTGCCAGCAGCGCCCTAGACGGCCAGGGCAGCTCCTACGAGCAGTACTTC
CASSALDGQGSSYEQYF
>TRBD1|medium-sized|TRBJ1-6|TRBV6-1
TGTGCCAGCAGCCGGGACAGCCATGGCTCACCCCTCCACTTT
CASSRDSHGSPLHF
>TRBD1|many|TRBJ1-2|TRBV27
TGTGCCAGCAGTACCGCAGGGGGCAGCTATGGCTACACCTTC
CASSTAGGSYGYTF
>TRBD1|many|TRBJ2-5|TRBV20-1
TGCAGTGCTAGATCAAGGACAGGGGCAGAGACCCAGTACTTC
CSARSRTGAETQYF
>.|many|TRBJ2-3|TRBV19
TGTGCCAGTAGCGGGGGCGCGGGTGATGCGCAGTATTTT
CASSGGAGDAQYF
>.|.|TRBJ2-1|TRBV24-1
TGTGCCACCAGGGGGGGTTCCCACAATGAGCAGTTCTTC
CATRGGSHNEQFF
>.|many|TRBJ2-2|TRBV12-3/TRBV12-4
TGTGCCAGCAGTTTAGGGGCCTCGAACACCGGGGAGCTGTTTTTT
CASSLGASNTGELFF
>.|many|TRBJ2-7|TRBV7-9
TGTGCCAGCAGCTTCTTTAGGGGCGAGCAGTACTTC
CASSFFRGEQYF
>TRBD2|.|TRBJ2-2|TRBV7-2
TGTGCCAGCAGCCAACAACTAGCGGGGGGGGCAGGGGGGGAGCTGTTTTTT
CASSQQLAGGAGGELFF
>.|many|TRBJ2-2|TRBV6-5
TGTGCCAGCAGTTTCCGGGGTTCGAACACCGGGGAGCTGTTTTTT
CASSFRGSNTGELFF
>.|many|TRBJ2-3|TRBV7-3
TGTGCCAGCAGCTTAACTACAGGGCGCACAGATACGCAGTATTTT
CASSLTTGRTDTQYF
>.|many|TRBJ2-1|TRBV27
TGTGCCAGCACCGGGACGGATGGCCTTCGGTACAATGAGCAGTTCTTC
CASTGTDGLRYNEQFF
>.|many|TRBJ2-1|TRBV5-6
TGTGCCAGCAGCCCCCGGGTGTCGAGCGCCCCGAGCAATGAGCAGTTCTTC
CASSPRVSSAPSNEQFF
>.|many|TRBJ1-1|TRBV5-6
TGTGCCAGCAGCTTGTGGCAGGGCGGGGGAGCTTTCTTT
CASSLWQGGGAFF
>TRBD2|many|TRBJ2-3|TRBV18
TGTGCCAGCTCACCACGACTAGCGGGCACAGATACGCAGTATTTT
CASSPRLAGTDTQYF